A selection of T cell receptor beta chains follows, all from one sample in a study of shared clonotypes between healthy human individuals. Sequencing used immunoSEQ multiplex PCR; TCRdb keeps in-frame clones, though not all of them. The sample contains 2 million to 2.5 million clones, 85% to 95% of which appear only once. The sample consisted of naive CD4+ T cells from PBMCs. These receptors originate from a young man in good health. Some clones in this sample may be carry-over from other donors' samples. CDR3s include the opening cysteine and the closing phenylalanine or tryptophan. D genes are given only for firm matches. A clone size is listed for some rows: how often the clone was seen (once, few, many), or a class if it is expanded.

d_gene	abundance	v_gene	j_gene	CDR3aa	CDR3nt
.	.	TRBV5-1	TRBJ2-7	CASSPRGTASYEQYF	TGCGCCAGCAGCCCTCGGGGGACTGCCTCCTACGAGCAGTACTTC
.	.	TRBV5-4	TRBJ1-1	CASSLNRGMNTEAFF	TGTGCCAGCAGCTTGAATCGGGGAATGAACACTGAAGCTTTCTTT
.	.	TRBV4-2	TRBJ1-2	CASSQDTGARGYTF	TGTGCCAGCAGCCAAGATACGGGGGCAAGGGGCTACACCTTC
.	.	TRBV18	TRBJ2-3	CASEDRKYTDTQYF	TGTGCCAGCGAGGACAGAAAATACACAGATACGCAGTATTTT
.	.	TRBV4-3	TRBJ1-2	CASSQDSQGNYGYTF	TGCGCCAGCAGCCAAGATTCTCAGGGTAACTATGGCTACACCTTC
.	.	TRBV7-7	TRBJ1-5	CASTLISPDVSPDPQHF	TGTGCCAGCACCCTAATATCCCCCGACGTGAGCCCCGATCCCCAGCATTTT
.	.	TRBV7-9	TRBJ1-5	CASSVENRAQHF	TGTGCCAGCAGCGTAGAAAATAGAGCCCAGCATTTT
.	.	TRBV28	TRBJ1-5	CASSLPGNNQPQHF	TGTGCCAGCAGTTTACCTGGGAACAATCAGCCCCAGCATTTT
.	.	TRBV30	TRBJ2-5	CAWSVVSIQETQYF	TGTGCCTGGAGTGTAGTTAGTATCCAAGAGACCCAGTACTTC
.	.	TRBV18	TRBJ1-1	CASSPQRGLGEDTEAFF	TGTGCCAGCTCACCTCAGAGAGGGTTGGGGGAGGACACTGAAGCTTTCTTT
TRBD2	once	TRBV30	TRBJ2-1	CARAGGPYNEQFF	TGTGCCCGAGCGGGAGGGCCCTACAATGAGCAGTTCTTC
.	.	TRBV6-1	TRBJ1-2	CASSEVAGRYYGYTF	TGTGCCAGCAGTGAAGTAGCAGGGCGCTACTATGGTTACACCTTC
.	.	TRBV10-3	TRBJ2-7	CAIRGPTYEQYF	TGTGCCATTCGAGGCCCAACCTACGAGCAGTACTTC
TRBD1	once	TRBV18	TRBJ2-5	CASSPLGRGETQYF	TGTGCCAGCTCACCACTAGGCAGGGGGGAGACCCAGTACTTC
TRBD1	.	TRBV19	TRBJ2-1	CASQGALYNEQFF	TGTGCCAGTCAGGGGGCCCTTTACAATGAGCAGTTCTTC
.	.	TRBV4-1	TRBJ1-3	CASSPKVLGGNTIYF	TGCGCCAGCAGCCCCAAGGTCTTAGGTGGAAACACCATATATTTT
TRBD2	.	TRBV6-4	TRBJ2-1	CATRVSSGNSYNEQFF	TGTGCCACCAGAGTCTCTAGCGGGAACTCCTACAATGAGCAGTTCTTC
.	.	TRBV5-1	TRBJ2-7	CASSFRGEQYF	TGCGCCAGCAGCTTCAGAGGGGAGCAGTACTTC
TRBD1	.	TRBV27	TRBJ1-5	CASSINAGGHQPQHF	TGTGCCAGCAGTATAAATGCAGGGGGTCATCAGCCCCAGCATTTT
TRBD1	.	TRBV6-5	TRBJ1-2	CASSYRHRGFGYTF	TGTGCCAGCAGTTACCGCCACAGGGGGTTTGGCTACACCTTC
TRBD1	.	TRBV7-2	TRBJ1-1	CASSLRPGTGGPRTPEAFF	TGTGCCAGCAGCTTGAGACCCGGGACAGGGGGCCCCAGAACACCTGAAGCTTTCTTT
TRBD1	.	TRBV19	TRBJ2-4	CASSTTGGLIGGLQYF	TGTGCCAGTAGTACAACAGGGGGCCTAATCGGTGGGCTTCAGTACTTC
TRBD2	.	TRBV28	TRBJ2-7	CASSAYTSGSSYEQYF	TGTGCCAGCAGTGCTTACACTAGCGGAAGCTCCTACGAGCAGTACTTC
.	.	TRBV10-2	TRBJ2-5	CASSESNGVGETQYF	TGCGCCAGCAGTGAGTCGAATGGGGTCGGGGAGACCCAGTACTTC
.	.	TRBV18	TRBJ2-7	CASSRQGLGEQYF	TGTGCCAGCTCAAGGCAGGGGCTAGGGGAGCAGTACTTC
TRBD1	.	TRBV5-4	TRBJ1-1	CASSLAYRTGKRATEAFF	TGTGCCAGCAGCTTGGCGTATAGGACAGGGAAGAGAGCCACTGAAGCTTTCTTT
TRBD1	.	TRBV6-6	TRBJ1-2	CASSSLRQGPMGYTF	TGTGCCAGCAGTTCCCTTAGACAGGGCCCCATGGGCTACACCTTC
.	.	TRBV2	TRBJ2-7	CASSPIRTGTYEQYF	TGTGCCAGCAGTCCGATCCGAACAGGGACCTACGAGCAGTACTTC
.	once	TRBV7-7	TRBJ2-1	CASSSGHITYNEQFF	TGTGCCAGCAGCTCCGGACATATCACCTACAATGAGCAGTTCTTC
.	.	TRBV6-5	TRBJ2-3	CASSSADTQYF	TGTGCCAGCAGTTCCGCCGATACGCAGTATTTT
.	.	TRBV15	TRBJ1-2	CATSRDWMGGAGGYTF	TGTGCCACCAGCAGAGATTGGATGGGGGGCGCCGGGGGCTACACCTTC
.	.	TRBV27	TRBJ2-7	CASSLSRNSYEQYF	TGTGCCAGCAGTTTATCGCGGAACTCCTACGAGCAGTACTTC
.	.	TRBV5-4	TRBJ1-1	CASSPFFGTEAFF	TGTGCCAGCAGCCCGTTTTTCGGCACTGAAGCTTTCTTT
.	.	TRBV5-4	TRBJ2-1	CAWRGGSPYNEQFF	TGTGCCTGGCGTGGGGGAAGCCCTTACAATGAGCAGTTCTTC
.	.	TRBV6-1	TRBJ2-3	CASSERKLVGTDTQYF	TGTGCCAGCAGTGAACGAAAGCTAGTTGGCACAGATACGCAGTATTTT
.	.	TRBV28	TRBJ2-1	CASSLGGREQFF	TGTGCCAGCAGTTTGGGGGGGCGAGAGCAGTTCTTC
.	.	TRBV27	TRBJ2-7	CASTRFYEQYF	TGTGCCAGCACGAGATTCTACGAGCAGTACTTC
TRBD1	.	TRBV28	TRBJ2-7	CASSPGQGFEQYF	TGTGCCAGCTCGCCGGGACAGGGGTTCGAGCAGTACTTC
.	.	TRBV2	TRBJ1-2	CASSEARLNYGYTF	TGTGCCAGCAGTGAAGCGCGGCTTAACTATGGCTACACCTTC
TRBD1	.	TRBV5-1	TRBJ1-1	CASSSGTGARYTEAFF	TGCGCCAGCAGTTCCGGGACAGGGGCTCGGTACACTGAAGCTTTCTTT
.	.	TRBV5-8	TRBJ1-5	CASSWNSNQPQHF	TGTGCCAGCAGCTGGAATAGCAATCAGCCCCAGCATTTT
TRBD1	.	TRBV5-1	TRBJ2-7	CASSLTGLSEQYF	TGCGCCAGCAGCCTGACAGGGTTAAGCGAGCAGTACTTC
TRBD2	.	TRBV10-3	TRBJ2-1	CAISAFGLAGNNEQFF	TGTGCCATCAGTGCATTTGGGCTAGCGGGAAACAATGAGCAGTTCTTC
.	.	TRBV6-1	TRBJ1-5	CASSEPLGAGGNQPQHF	TGTGCCAGCAGTGAACCCTTGGGGGCAGGGGGCAATCAGCCCCAGCATTTT
TRBD1	.	TRBV6-4	TRBJ1-6	CASSGGGGVLHF	TGTGCCAGCAGTGGAGGGGGCGGGGTACTCCACTTT
.	.	TRBV5-5	TRBJ1-5	CASSRAPGGAPPPQHF	TGTGCCAGCAGCCGAGCCCCCGGGGGGGCCCCACCGCCCCAGCATTTT
TRBD1	.	TRBV7-2	TRBJ1-2	CASSPYGQADFYGYTF	TGTGCCAGCAGCCCATACGGACAGGCAGACTTCTATGGCTACACCTTC
.	.	TRBV11-3	TRBJ2-3	CASSLEGYSTDTQYF	TGTGCCAGCAGCTTAGAGGGCTACTCCACAGATACGCAGTATTTT
TRBD1	.	TRBV5-8	TRBJ1-2	CASSLWSGQGGGYTF	TGTGCCAGCAGCTTGTGGTCGGGACAGGGAGGAGGCTACACCTTC
.	.	TRBV7-2	TRBJ2-7	CASSLGGGLYEQYF	TGTGCCAGCAGCTTAGGGGGTGGACTTTACGAGCAGTACTTC
.	few	TRBV5-1	TRBJ1-2	CASSLVAGAGYGYTF	TGCGCCAGCAGCTTGGTGGCCGGAGCGGGATATGGCTACACCTTC
.	.	TRBV25-1	TRBJ2-5	CASSDTRRAWETQYF	TGTGCCAGCAGTGATACTCGACGGGCCTGGGAGACCCAGTACTTC
.	.	TRBV2	TRBJ2-3	CASTRTVSTDTQYF	TGTGCCAGCACCCGGACAGTTAGCACAGATACGCAGTATTTT